This entry lists 10 T cell receptor beta chains sequenced from one sample in a study of control samples from healthy donors and cancer patients. Assay: immunoSEQ multiplex PCR; the TCRdb copy retains only in-frame clones and omits some. The sample records approximately 170,000 clones, approximately 92% being singletons. The sequenced sample was blood. Receptors were obtained from a man in his thirties or forties in good health.

The rearrangement joins TRBV2 to TRBJ1-1; maybe TRBD1 (5 bases). This CDR3 has 13 amino acids. Germline loops: CDR1 SNHLY, CDR2 FYNNEI. Between the trimmed V and J ends, which lost 5 bases and 1 base, there was a span of 8 bases. This CDR3 is CASSTDTNTEAFF. The CDR3 nucleotides are TGTGCCAGCAGTACGGACACGAACACTGAAGCTTTCTTT. Using reference TRBV2 and TRBJ1-1 for the parts outside the CDR3, the full variable domain is EPEVTQTPSHQVTQMGQEVILRCVPISNHLYFYWYRQILGQKVEFLVSFYNNEISEKSEIFDDQFSVERPDGSNFTLKIRSTKLEDSAMYFCASSTDTNTEAFFGQGTRLTVV.

This clone was recorded once. This chain uses TRBV29-1 with TRBJ1-3; perhaps TRBD1 as D (5 bases). Per germline, CDR1 SQVTM and CDR2 ANQGSEA. Trimming pared 1 base from V and 0 bases from J, leaving 16 bases between. The CDR3 consists of 17 residues. CDR3 coding DNA: TGCAGCGTTGAAGGACCCCAGGGCAGCCTCTCTGGAAACACCATATATTTT. This codes for CSVEGPQGSLSGNTIYF.

The chain uses TRBV5-1 and TRBJ2-5, with D unclear. The V end was cut by 2 bases, the J end by 0 bases, with 8 bases between. This CDR3 comprises 14 residues. Germline V gene sequence: CDR1 SGHRS, CDR2 YFSETQ. This CDR3 is CASSFTTDQETQYF. The CDR3 nucleotides are TGCGCCAGCAGCTTTACTACAGACCAAGAGACCCAGTACTTC.

The rearrangement joins TRBV6-6 to TRBJ1-6, with 8 bases lining up with TRBD1. J lost 5 bases, V lost 4 bases, and 4 bases had no gene match. Germline CDR1 reads MNHNY; CDR2 reads SVGAGI (reference sequence). The CDR3 runs 15 residues. The CDR3 nucleotides read TGTGCCAGCAGTTCTGGACAGGGCGATAATTCACCCCTCCACTTT. Amino acids: CASSSGQGDNSPLHF.

The rearrangement uses TRBV6-5 and TRBJ1-2; 11 bases are shared with TRBD1. V was clipped by 6 bases and J by 6 bases; unmatched bases: 3. The CDR3 has 13 residues. Germline V gives CDR1 MNHEY, CDR2 SVGAGI. The CDR3 is CASRGTGGDGYTF. Written as DNA, the CDR3 is TGTGCCAGCAGGGGGACAGGGGGGGATGGCTACACCTTC.

The rearrangement uses TRBV14 and TRBJ2-2; 10 bases line up with TRBD2. The CDR3 length is 16 residues. The J segment lost 8 bases and the V segment lost 2 bases, leaving 8 bases of the junction unmatched. Germline V gene lookup returns CDR1 SGHDN and CDR2 FVKESK. The CDR3 region has the DNA TGTGCCAGCAGCCAACTAACTAGCGGGGTAGCTGGGGAGCTGTTTTTT. Its protein is CASSQLTSGVAGELFF.

The chain links TRBV6-4 to TRBJ1-1; D remains unclear. The V end was cut by 2 bases, the J end by 0 bases, with 13 bases between. Looked up from germline, CDR1 is MRHNA and CDR2 is SNTAGT. The CDR3 loop spans 16 amino acids. CDR3 in amino acids: CASSDGRRSVNTEAFF. Here the CDR3 DNA reads TGTGCCAGCAGTGACGGCAGGCGGTCTGTGAACACTGAAGCTTTCTTT.

V gene TRBV4-3 combines with J gene TRBJ2-7; TRBD1 agrees at 9 bases. CDR1 LGHNA and CDR2 YSLEER come from the germline V gene. V shed 3 bases, J shed 3 bases, and the junction held 6 bases outside the gene matches. CDR3 length: 15 amino acids. The CDR3 DNA is TGCGCCAGCAGCCACACCGGGACAGGGAACTACGAGCAGTACTTC. Residues: CASSHTGTGNYEQYF.

With respect to this clone: An end of the junction differs from the germline gene, which may be a read error. The chain carries TRBV9 and TRBJ2-7; D could derive from TRBD1 or TRBD2 (5 bases each). This CDR3 region has 14 residues. Germline V lookup: CDR1 SGDLS, CDR2 YYNGEE. The CDR3 sequence: CANSVSGTSYEQYF. The DNA of the CDR3 is TGTGCCAACAGCGTTTCAGGGACCTCCTACGAGCAGTACTTC.

This clone appeared a single time. The J gene is TRBJ1-4, the V gene TRBV18; D remains unclear. The germline V gene has CDR1 KGHSH and CDR2 LQKENI. The V gene lost 2 bases and the J gene lost 8 bases, with 12 bases spanning the gap. The CDR3 length is 14 residues. In DNA, the CDR3 is TGTGCCAGCTCACCAGGAAGTTCTGGGGAAAAACTGTTTTTT. Protein sequence: CASSPGSSGEKLFF.